Shown below are 25 T cell receptor beta chains from a single sample sequenced in a study of chemoradiotherapy in HPV16-positive cancers. Data came from immunoSEQ multiplex PCR; TCRdb stores just in-frame clones and leaves some out. The sample includes under 4,000 clones, around 84% of them seen just once. The sequencing used tumor tissue, collected from a patient who underwent chemoradiotherapy. Every receptor here comes from a human donor with HPV-associated anogenital cancer.

The V and J genes are TRBV5-1 and TRBJ2-6; perhaps TRBD1 as D (6 bases). The germline V gene has CDR1 SGHRS and CDR2 YFSETQ. V was pared by 4 bases and J by 0 bases, with 8 bases between. This CDR3 has 15 amino acids. The CDR3 sequence is CASSRQVSGANVLTF. CDR3 DNA: TGCGCCAGCAGCCGACAGGTCTCTGGGGCCAACGTCCTGACTTTC.

This sequence joins TRBV7-8 and TRBJ2-2, with 9 bases fitting TRBD1. V shed 5 bases, J shed 6 bases, and the junction held 10 bases outside the gene matches. Germline CDR1 reads SGHVS; CDR2 reads FQNEAQ. This CDR3 region has 16 residues. CDR3 in DNA: TGTGCCAGCAGCCCCTCGTGGACAGGGGTGGCCGGGGAGCTGTTTTTT. It yields the protein CASSPSWTGVAGELFF.

The genes are TRBV15 and TRBJ1-1; 10 nucleotides line up with TRBD1. The CDR3 is 17 residues long. Germline CDR1 is LNHNV and CDR2 is YYDKDF (reference sequence). V trimming: 2 bases; J trimming: 7 bases; junction bases outside the gene matches: 13. CDR3 protein: CATSRQSGTGVVREAFF. The CDR3 DNA reads as TGTGCCACCAGCAGACAATCCGGGACAGGGGTGGTTCGTGAAGCTTTCTTT.

The rearrangement links TRBV5-1 to TRBJ2-7; TRBD2 matches 11 bases. Trimming at V came to 1 base and at J to 1 base, leaving 7 bases not matched to a gene. CDR1 and CDR2 from the germline V gene are SGHRS and YFSETQ. The CDR3 sequence is 17 residues long. This chain's CDR3 is CASSLFTSGRGSYEQYF. In DNA, the CDR3 is TGCGCCAGCAGCTTGTTCACTAGCGGGAGAGGTTCCTACGAGCAGTACTTC.

This sequence joins TRBV6-5 and TRBJ1-2; D perhaps matches TRBD1 (6 bases). V lost 2 bases and J 8 bases, leaving 18 bases between the germline ends. Germline CDR1 and CDR2: MNHEY and SVGAGI. The CDR3 consists of 15 residues. CDR3 protein: CASSYPGGGQGGYTF. Here the CDR3 DNA reads TGTGCCAGCAGTTACCCCGGGGGGGGCCAGGGCGGCTACACCTTC.

This sequence joins TRBV7-9 and TRBJ2-3, with a possible D match to TRBD1 (6 bases). CDR3 length equals 17 residues. V shed 5 bases and J shed 2 bases, with 20 bases lying between them. The germline CDR1 and CDR2 sequences are SEHNR and FQNEAQ (reference sequence). The CDR3 DNA reads TGTGCCAGCAGCCCACTTAGTACAGGGATTATCACAGATACGCAGTATTTT. Translated: CASSPLSTGIITDTQYF.

This clone was found a few times. The chain has TRBV27 and TRBJ2-3; D is perhaps TRBD2 (6 bases). V lost 10 bases to trimming and J lost 3 bases, with 14 bases between them. This CDR3 has 13 amino acids. Germline V lookup: CDR1 MNHEY, CDR2 SMNVEV (reference sequence). The CDR3 nucleotides are TGTGCCACGTCCCGGGGGAGGACAGATACGCAGTATTTT. It is translated as CATSRGRTDTQYF.

V is TRBV18 and J is TRBJ2-2; D is undetermined. The CDR3 consists of 12 residues. Germline V lookup: CDR1 KGHSH, CDR2 LQKENI. Trimming took 0 bases from V and 10 from J, leaving 6 bases between them. The CDR3 is CASSPPLAELFF. The DNA for the CDR3 is TGTGCCAGCTCACCACCCCTCGCGGAGCTGTTTTTT.

The rearrangement uses TRBV28 and TRBJ2-1; tentatively, D is TRBD1 (6 bases). CDR1 is MDHEN and CDR2 is SYDVKM in the germline V gene. The CDR3 runs to 14 residues. Trimming took 6 bases from V and 4 from J, leaving 13 bases between them. The CDR3 nucleotides read TGTGCCAGCAGCTCACGGACAGTATACAATGAGCAGTTCTTC. Translation: CASSSRTVYNEQFF.

The V and J genes are TRBV30 and TRBJ1-6, with no clear D. Trimming pared 0 bases from V and 2 bases from J, leaving 8 bases between. Germline CDR1 GTSNPN, CDR2 SVGIG (reference sequence). The CDR3 has 15 amino acids. CDR3 coding DNA: TGTGCCTGGAGTGTACTTGGTCCCTATAATTCACCCCTCCACTTT. Translating gives CAWSVLGPYNSPLHF.

V gene TRBV11-3 combines with J gene TRBJ2-5; the D gene is possibly TRBD2 (7 bases). CDR3 length: 15 amino acids. The V gene lost 0 bases and the J gene lost 1 base, with 9 bases spanning the gap. Germline V gives CDR1 SGHNT, CDR2 YENEEA. The CDR3 DNA reads TGTGCCAGCAGCTTAGAAGGGGGGGCCCAAGAGACCCAGTACTTC. Translating it yields CASSLEGGAQETQYF. Full variable domain (outside the CDR3, taken from reference TRBV11-3 and TRBJ2-5): EAGVVQSPRYKIIEKKQPVAFWCNPISGHNTLYWYLQNLGQGPELLIRYENEEAVDDSQLPKDRFSAERLKGVDSTLKIQPAELGDSAVYLCASSLEGGAQETQYFGPGTRLLVL.

This clone is labeled large. The V gene is TRBV19, the J gene TRBJ1-5; D call uncertain. V was pared by 0 bases and J by 0 bases, with 6 bases between. CDR3 length equals 15 residues. Per the germline V gene, CDR1 is LNHDA and CDR2 is SQIVND (reference sequence). The DNA for the CDR3 is TGTGCCAGTAGTATAGAGGGCCTTAGCAATCAGCCCCAGCATTTT. Translation gives CASSIEGLSNQPQHF.

This clone was picked up a small number of times. The chain uses TRBV5-1 and TRBJ2-5, with D unresolved. V lost 4 bases and J lost 2, with 6 bases in between. CDR3 length: 12 amino acids. Germline V gene lookup returns CDR1 SGHRS and CDR2 YFSETQ. The CDR3, as DNA: TGCGCCAGCAGCCAGGTACAAGAGACCCAGTACTTC. As protein: CASSQVQETQYF.

This clone was seen just once. The V call is TRBV4-1, the J call TRBJ2-3; 10 nucleotides agree with TRBD2. V was clipped by 2 bases and J by 6 bases; unmatched bases: 8. The CDR3 contains 16 residues. CDR1 is MGHRA, CDR2 YSYEKL, per germline. The CDR3, as DNA: TGCGCCAGCAGCCAAAGAATAGCGGGAGGAGTCGATACGCAGTATTTT. This codes for CASSQRIAGGVDTQYF.

The V gene is TRBV2, the J gene TRBJ2-5, with D possibly TRBD1 on 6 matching bases. The germline V and J ends were trimmed by 4 bases and 7 bases, with 19 bases remaining between them. The germline CDR1 and CDR2 sequences are SNHLY and FYNNEI. The CDR3 has 15 residues. This chain's CDR3 is CASSGWSGRGGTQYF. CDR3 sequence (DNA): TGTGCCAGCAGTGGTTGGTCGGGAAGAGGGGGGACCCAGTACTTC.

This sequence joins TRBV21-1 and TRBJ2-7; the table's D gene call, TRBD2, was not cross checked with the DNA. TRBV21-1 constitutes a pseudogene. The CDR3 totals 13 residues. The CDR3 region is CASSEIGGAEQYF. The CDR3 DNA sequence: TGTGCCAGCAGCGAGATTGGAGGAGCCGAGCAGTACTTC.

The rearrangement links TRBV19 to TRBJ1-1, with no clear D. The CDR3 is 14 residues long. Germline V CDR1 and CDR2: LNHDA, SQIVND (reference sequence). V lost 5 bases to trimming and J lost 1 base, with 11 bases between them. CDR3 nucleotides: TGTGCCAGTAGTCTCCGAATATCGAACACTGAAGCTTTCTTT. Protein sequence: CASSLRISNTEAFF.

This sequence joins TRBV7-2 and TRBJ2-3; D is possibly TRBD2 (7 bases). The CDR3 runs 16 residues. V dropped 0 bases and J dropped 7 bases, with 17 bases sitting between them. Germline V gene lookup returns CDR1 SGHTA and CDR2 FQGNSA. The DNA of the CDR3 is TGTGCCAGCAGCTTAGCGGGGGGGCGTCAGGCTAATACGCAGTATTTT. It translates to CASSLAGGRQANTQYF.

The sample holds one count of this clone. The J gene is TRBJ2-3, the V gene TRBV9, with 11 bases matching TRBD2. The CDR3 is 17 residues long. The V gene end was trimmed by 2 bases and the J gene end by 3 bases; junction bases not matched to a gene: 8. Germline V CDR1 and CDR2: SGDLS, YYNGEE. CDR3 in DNA: TGTGCCAGCAGCGTCGCTTCCGGGACTAGCGGAACAGATACGCAGTATTTT. It yields the protein CASSVASGTSGTDTQYF.

The rearrangement uses TRBV27 and TRBJ1-3; D is undetermined. The CDR3 contains 14 residues. Germline CDR1 MNHEY, CDR2 SMNVEV (reference sequence). V lost 3 bases, J lost 4 bases, and 10 bases lay in between. The CDR3 nucleotides are TGTGCCAGCAGTTTGTCTGGGTTGGGAAACACCATATATTTT. It specifies CASSLSGLGNTIYF.

The rearrangement joins TRBV29-1 to TRBJ2-7; D may match TRBD1 or TRBD2 (6 bases each). Germline loops: CDR1 SQVTM, CDR2 ANQGSEA. The CDR3 is 13 residues long. V was clipped by 2 bases and J by 5 bases, with 13 bases between them. This CDR3 is CSVERETGHEQYF. As DNA, the CDR3 is TGCAGCGTTGAACGGGAGACAGGTCACGAGCAGTACTTC.

The chain is built from TRBV21-1 and TRBJ1-1. TRBV21-1 is a recognized pseudogene. The CDR3 is 16 residues long. The CDR3 spells CASRTPLATIRTEAFF. Here the CDR3 DNA reads TGTGCCAGCAGAACACCACTAGCTACAATTCGCACTGAAGCTTTCTTT.

The genes are TRBV28 and TRBJ2-7; D remains unclear. Trimming took 7 bases from V and 3 from J, leaving 7 bases between them. Per the germline V gene, CDR1 is MDHEN and CDR2 is SYDVKM. This CDR3 has 11 amino acids. CDR3 in amino acids: CASTQDYEQYF. The CDR3, as DNA: TGTGCCAGCACCCAGGACTACGAGCAGTACTTC.

The chain uses TRBV5-6 and TRBJ2-7; 7 bases are shared with TRBD2. The CDR3 loop spans 13 amino acids. Germline CDR1 and CDR2: SGHDT and YYEEEE. The ends lost 4 bases at V and 3 bases at J; junction bases unmatched: 4. CDR3 amino acids: CASSPGLYYEQYF. For the CDR3, the DNA is TGTGCCAGCAGCCCGGGACTATACTACGAGCAGTACTTC.

The rearrangement links TRBV28 to TRBJ1-1; 10 bases are a match to TRBD1. This CDR3 contains 16 residues. CDR1 is MDHEN, CDR2 SYDVKM, per germline. The ends lost 6 bases at V and 2 bases at J; junction bases unmatched: 9. As DNA, the CDR3 is TGTGCCAGCAGCCGACCATGGACAGGGGGTAACACTGAAGCTTTCTTT. Translation: CASSRPWTGGNTEAFF.